Listed below are T cell receptor beta chains from one sample, sequenced in a study of Ad26.COV2.S vaccination and SARS-CoV-2 variants. Profiled with immunoSEQ multiplex PCR; TCRdb holds only in-frame clones, not every one. Of about 240,000 clones listed, roughly 88% are singletons. Sequenced here: peripheral blood, sampled in a trial of Ad26.COV2.S vaccine versus placebo. These receptors originate from a person between 18 and 65 years old who received the Ad26.COV2.S COVID-19 vaccine or a placebo. Both conserved end residues are part of each CDR3. Fields, in order: V gene, clone size, J gene, D gene, CDR3 DNA, CDR3 protein. D genes are given only for firm matches. Only some rows state a clone size, as once, few, many or a class for expanded clones.

v_gene: TRBV19; abundance: NA; j_gene: TRBJ2-7; d_gene: TRBD2; CDR3nt: TGTGCCAGTAGTATTTCGACTAGCGGGACCTACGAGCAGTACTTC; CDR3aa: CASSISTSGTYEQYF
v_gene: TRBV5-1; abundance: NA; j_gene: TRBJ1-1; d_gene: NA; CDR3nt: TGCGCCAGCAGCTTGGGATCGAACACTGAAGCTTTCTTT; CDR3aa: CASSLGSNTEAFF
v_gene: TRBV9; abundance: few; j_gene: TRBJ2-2; d_gene: NA; CDR3nt: TGTGCCAGCAGCCCAGTAGGGGGGGAAACCGGGGAGCTGTTTTTT; CDR3aa: CASSPVGGETGELFF
v_gene: TRBV6-2/TRBV6-3; abundance: NA; j_gene: TRBJ1-1; d_gene: NA; CDR3nt: TGTGCCAGCAGTTACTCCATCGGATTTTCGGAGGGCACTGAAGCTTTCTTT; CDR3aa: CASSYSIGFSEGTEAFF
v_gene: TRBV2; abundance: few; j_gene: TRBJ1-1; d_gene: NA; CDR3nt: TGTGCCAGCGGACTGAAAACTGAAGCTTTCTTT; CDR3aa: CASGLKTEAFF
v_gene: TRBV3-1/TRBV3-2; abundance: NA; j_gene: TRBJ2-7; d_gene: TRBD1; CDR3nt: TGTGCCAGCAGCCAATGGGACAGGGTAGTCGAGCAGTACTTC; CDR3aa: CASSQWDRVVEQYF
v_gene: TRBV7-2; abundance: NA; j_gene: TRBJ2-7; d_gene: TRBD1; CDR3nt: TGTGCCAGCAGCGTCGGGACAGTCTACGAGCAGTACTTC; CDR3aa: CASSVGTVYEQYF
v_gene: TRBV5-8; abundance: few; j_gene: TRBJ1-3; d_gene: NA; CDR3nt: TGTGCCAGCAGCTTGGAGCCTGGAAACACCATATATTTT; CDR3aa: CASSLEPGNTIYF
v_gene: TRBV19; abundance: NA; j_gene: TRBJ2-1; d_gene: TRBD2; CDR3nt: TGTGCCAGTAGTATGGTGGCGGGACTAGCTATCATTGAGCAGTTCTTC; CDR3aa: CASSMVAGLAIIEQFF
v_gene: TRBV20-1; abundance: NA; j_gene: TRBJ2-2; d_gene: NA; CDR3nt: TGCAGTGCTAGTGGGGGTCGCGCGAACACCGGGGAGCTGTTTTTT; CDR3aa: CSASGGRANTGELFF
v_gene: TRBV28; abundance: NA; j_gene: TRBJ1-5; d_gene: NA; CDR3nt: TGTGCCAGCAGTTTGATTCAGGCCGGTAGGGTCTCGGGTCAGCCCCAGCATTTT; CDR3aa: CASSLIQAGRVSGQPQHF
v_gene: TRBV12-3/TRBV12-4; abundance: NA; j_gene: TRBJ2-3; d_gene: TRBD2; CDR3nt: TGTGCCGCAACCACTAGCGGAGATACGCAGTATTTT; CDR3aa: CAATTSGDTQYF
v_gene: TRBV6-1; abundance: NA; j_gene: TRBJ2-7; d_gene: NA; CDR3nt: TGTGCCAGCAGTGAATATAATCGAGGGTTCTCGTCCTACGAGCAGTACTTC; CDR3aa: CASSEYNRGFSSYEQYF
v_gene: TRBV4-3; abundance: NA; j_gene: TRBJ2-5; d_gene: TRBD2; CDR3nt: TGCGCCAGCAGCCAAGATAATAGCGGGGCCCCCGGGACCCAGTACTTC; CDR3aa: CASSQDNSGAPGTQYF
v_gene: TRBV25-1; abundance: NA; j_gene: TRBJ2-3; d_gene: NA; CDR3nt: TGTGCCAGCAGTGAGTCAGGGAGGGATACGCAGTATTTT; CDR3aa: CASSESGRDTQYF
v_gene: TRBV28; abundance: NA; j_gene: TRBJ1-6; d_gene: TRBD1; CDR3nt: TGTGCCAGCAGTTCTCGGACAGGGTATAATTCACCCCTCCACTTT; CDR3aa: CASSSRTGYNSPLHF
v_gene: TRBV9; abundance: NA; j_gene: TRBJ2-7; d_gene: TRBD2; CDR3nt: TGTGCCAGCAGCGTAGAGGGTAGCGGGGGATACGAGCAGTACTTC; CDR3aa: CASSVEGSGGYEQYF
v_gene: TRBV5-1; abundance: NA; j_gene: TRBJ2-2; d_gene: NA; CDR3nt: TGCGCCAGCAGCTTGGCTTTCACCGGGGAGCTGTTTTTT; CDR3aa: CASSLAFTGELFF
v_gene: TRBV14; abundance: NA; j_gene: TRBJ1-5; d_gene: NA; CDR3nt: TGTGCCAGCAGGAAAAGGGTAGGGAATAGCAATCAGCCCCAGCATTTT; CDR3aa: CASRKRVGNSNQPQHF
v_gene: TRBV3-1/TRBV3-2; abundance: NA; j_gene: TRBJ2-4; d_gene: NA; CDR3nt: TGTGCCAGCAGCCAAGAAAGGGACCCCAGACCGGGAAACATTCAGTACTTC; CDR3aa: CASSQERDPRPGNIQYF
v_gene: TRBV7-3; abundance: NA; j_gene: TRBJ2-2; d_gene: TRBD1; CDR3nt: TGTGCCAGCAGCTATGGGACAGGGGTCGGCACCGGGGAGCTGTTTTTT; CDR3aa: CASSYGTGVGTGELFF
v_gene: TRBV4-1; abundance: few; j_gene: TRBJ2-7; d_gene: TRBD1; CDR3nt: TGCGCCAGCAGCCAAGCTCCGGGACAGACCTACGAGCAGTACTTC; CDR3aa: CASSQAPGQTYEQYF
v_gene: TRBV5-8; abundance: NA; j_gene: TRBJ2-1; d_gene: TRBD2; CDR3nt: TGTGCCAGCAGCTGGGGACTAGCGGGAGGAGGCGCGTTCTTC; CDR3aa: CASSWGLAGGGAFF
v_gene: TRBV5-4; abundance: NA; j_gene: TRBJ1-1; d_gene: NA; CDR3nt: TGTGCCAGCTCTGTGTCGGGTAAAAAGAACACTGAAGCTTTCTTT; CDR3aa: CASSVSGKKNTEAFF
v_gene: TRBV25-1; abundance: few; j_gene: TRBJ1-4; d_gene: NA; CDR3nt: TGTGCCAGCAGTCGTCGAGGGGAAGCAACTAATGAAAAACTGTTTTTT; CDR3aa: CASSRRGEATNEKLFF
v_gene: TRBV5-1; abundance: NA; j_gene: TRBJ1-4; d_gene: NA; CDR3nt: TGCGCCAGCAGCTGGGACACATCAACTAATGAAAAACTGTTTTTT; CDR3aa: CASSWDTSTNEKLFF
v_gene: TRBV6-1; abundance: NA; j_gene: TRBJ2-7; d_gene: TRBD1; CDR3nt: TGTGCCAGCAGTGATTGGACAGGAGCCTTGGGGCAGTACTTC; CDR3aa: CASSDWTGALGQYF
v_gene: TRBV24-1; abundance: NA; j_gene: TRBJ2-5; d_gene: NA; CDR3nt: TGTGCCACCAGTGATTTGCTCGGGGGGCGGGAGACCCAGTACTTC; CDR3aa: CATSDLLGGRETQYF
v_gene: TRBV30; abundance: NA; j_gene: TRBJ2-3; d_gene: NA; CDR3nt: TGTGCCTGGGAACTGGGATCCACAGATACGCAGTATTTT; CDR3aa: CAWELGSTDTQYF
v_gene: TRBV20-1; abundance: NA; j_gene: TRBJ2-1; d_gene: NA; CDR3nt: TGCAGTGCCGATGACTCGAATGAGCAGTTCTTC; CDR3aa: CSADDSNEQFF
v_gene: TRBV11-2; abundance: NA; j_gene: TRBJ1-6; d_gene: TRBD1; CDR3nt: TGTGCCAGCAGCTTAGGGGGGACAGCCTCGGAACCCCTCCACTTT; CDR3aa: CASSLGGTASEPLHF
v_gene: TRBV7-2; abundance: NA; j_gene: TRBJ2-7; d_gene: NA; CDR3nt: TGTGCCAGCAGCTTTTCGTCCGGGAGTGACATGTACGAGCAGTACTTC; CDR3aa: CASSFSSGSDMYEQYF
v_gene: TRBV19; abundance: NA; j_gene: TRBJ1-1; d_gene: NA; CDR3nt: TGTGCCAGTAGTATTAGTGATAACACTGAAGCTTTCTTT; CDR3aa: CASSISDNTEAFF
v_gene: TRBV7-6; abundance: NA; j_gene: TRBJ1-6; d_gene: NA; CDR3nt: TGTGCCAGCAGCTTAAAACCCGCCCGGACATCGGATAATTCACCCCTCCACTTT; CDR3aa: CASSLKPARTSDNSPLHF
v_gene: TRBV7-2; abundance: NA; j_gene: TRBJ1-6; d_gene: TRBD1; CDR3nt: TGTGCCAGCAGCTCTAGGACAGGGGATAATTCACCCCTCCACTTT; CDR3aa: CASSSRTGDNSPLHF
v_gene: TRBV3-1/TRBV3-2; abundance: NA; j_gene: TRBJ2-7; d_gene: TRBD2; CDR3nt: TGTGCCAGCTCGCCCGGGACTAGCGGCTCCTACGAGCAGTACTTC; CDR3aa: CASSPGTSGSYEQYF
v_gene: TRBV24-1; abundance: NA; j_gene: TRBJ2-3; d_gene: TRBD1; CDR3nt: TGTGCCACCAGTGATGGGACAGGGGTCACAGATACGCAGTATTTT; CDR3aa: CATSDGTGVTDTQYF